Following are 26 T cell receptor beta chains from one sample sequenced in a study of beta chain features in type 1 diabetes. Study-level points and caveats: Type 1 diabetes patients showed a moderate but significant shortening of TCRB CDR3s in all four CD4+ subsets.

Their antigens remain unidentified. Every isolated RNA sample was fully reverse transcribed, so sequencing captured expressed TCRB transcripts. TCRdb's table, derived via immunoSEQ multiplex PCR, lists solely in-frame clones and lacks some. Here the sample spans roughly 280,000 clones, approximately 24% being singletons. The source material was naive CD4+ T cells from blood. Every receptor here comes from a woman in her twenties or thirties with type 1 diabetes.

This clone has only a few counts. The genes are TRBV7-8 and TRBJ2-1; D call uncertain. The CDR3 is made up of 14 amino acids. CDR1 SGHVS and CDR2 FQNEAQ come from the germline V gene. The V and J ends lost 4 bases and 2 bases respectively, with 9 bases between them. The CDR3 loop is CASSSVETYNEQFF. The CDR3 DNA reads TGTGCCAGCAGCTCAGTGGAGACCTACAATGAGCAGTTCTTC.

This chain uses TRBV4-1 with TRBJ2-2; D is perhaps TRBD2 (6 bases). Germline values: CDR1 MGHRA, CDR2 YSYEKL. V dropped 2 bases and J dropped 7 bases, with 14 bases sitting between them. The CDR3 consists of 15 residues. CDR3: CASSQTGVGVGELFF. For the CDR3, the DNA is TGCGCCAGCAGCCAAACGGGGGTTGGAGTCGGGGAGCTGTTTTTT.

The chain joins TRBV29-1 to TRBJ2-1; TRBD1 matches 8 bases. Germline trimming cut 2 bases from V and 5 bases from J; bases unmatched to any gene: 11. CDR1 SQVTM and CDR2 ANQGSEA come from the germline V gene. This CDR3 comprises 16 residues. Written as DNA, the CDR3 is TGCAGCGTTGAAACCCGGGGACAGGCCCGTAACAATGAGCAGTTCTTC. As protein: CSVETRGQARNNEQFF.

The J gene is TRBJ2-3, the V gene TRBV14; D gene ambiguous. Per the germline V gene, CDR1 is SGHDN and CDR2 is FVKESK. The CDR3 extends over 14 amino acids. V was trimmed by 1 base and J by 5 bases, leaving 10 bases between them. This CDR3 reads CASSQAAVEDTQYF. For the CDR3, the DNA is TGTGCCAGCAGCCAAGCGGCGGTGGAAGATACGCAGTATTTT.

The chain recombines TRBV7-3 with TRBJ2-1, with 7 bases matching TRBD2. The CDR3 totals 11 residues. CDR1 and CDR2 (germline): SGHTA, FQGTGA. J was trimmed by 10 bases and V by 5 bases; bases with no gene match: 2. The CDR3 loop reads CASSLGGEQFF. DNA for the CDR3: TGTGCCAGCAGCCTGGGAGGGGAGCAGTTCTTC.

This chain links TRBV30 with TRBJ1-1; D gene ambiguous. Trimming left V 6 bases short and J 5 bases short, with 22 bases between. CDR3 size: 15 residues. Germline V gives CDR1 GTSNPN, CDR2 SVGIG (reference sequence). This CDR3 is CACSPAGVSGTEAFF. CDR3 nucleotide sequence: TGTGCCTGTTCCCCAGCCGGGGTTTCGGGGACTGAAGCTTTCTTT. The full variable domain, with the rest looked up from reference TRBV30 and TRBJ1-1, is SQTIHQWPATLVQPVGSPLSLECTVEGTSNPNLYWYRQAAGRGLQLLFYSVGIGQISSEVPQNLSASRPQDRQFILSSKKLLLSDSGFYLCACSPAGVSGTEAFFGQGTRLTVV.

As to this clone: The same CDR3 arises from other DNA sequences in this sample as well. The V call is TRBV7-2, the J call TRBJ2-1; D is undetermined. The V gene lost 4 bases and the J gene lost 0 bases, with 4 bases spanning the gap. The CDR3 totals 13 residues. Germline V CDR1 and CDR2: SGHTA, FQGNSA. CDR3 region: CASSSGSYNEQFF. CDR3 sequence (DNA): TGTGCCAGCAGCTCGGGCTCCTACAATGAGCAGTTCTTC.

The gene calls are TRBV6-5 and TRBJ1-2, with D tentatively TRBD1 (5 bases). Germline CDR1 and CDR2: MNHEY and SVGAGI. Deletions cut 6 bases from V and 4 bases from J, with 9 bases between. CDR3 length equals 12 residues. The CDR3 sequence: CASRTVFYGYTF. The CDR3 DNA reads TGTGCCAGCAGGACAGTCTTCTATGGCTACACCTTC.

The V call is TRBV6-5, the J call TRBJ2-3; tentatively, D is TRBD2 (6 bases). Germline assignment: CDR1 MNHEY and CDR2 SVGAGI. This CDR3 region has 14 residues. Trimming took 4 bases from V and 8 from J, leaving 16 bases between them. The CDR3 reads CASSSKTLASTQYF. In nucleotides, the CDR3 is TGTGCCAGCAGTTCTAAGACACTAGCTAGTACGCAGTATTTT.

The table lists this clone with a few counts. The J gene is TRBJ1-1, the V gene TRBV29-1, with D maybe TRBD1 (6 bases). Trimming cost V 5 bases and J 0 bases, with 10 bases left between them. The CDR3 consists of 13 residues. CDR1 and CDR2 from the germline V gene are SQVTM and ANQGSEA. The CDR3 here is CSVSRGMNTEAFF. CDR3 coding DNA: TGCAGCGTTTCCAGGGGTATGAACACTGAAGCTTTCTTT.

This chain connects TRBV7-8 to TRBJ2-1; 11 nucleotides agree with TRBD2. Germline lookup yields CDR1 SGHVS and CDR2 FQNEAQ. With V trimmed by 5 bases and J by 5 bases, 8 bases remained unmatched. The CDR3 totals 16 residues. Written as DNA, the CDR3 is TGTGCCAGCAGCCGAAGACTAGCGGGATCGGACAATGAGCAGTTCTTC. Residues: CASSRRLAGSDNEQFF.

V is TRBV30 and J is TRBJ2-3, with 11 positions matching TRBD2. The V gene end was trimmed by 4 bases and the J gene end by 5 bases; junction bases not matched to a gene: 8. CDR3 length: 15 amino acids. Germline V gene data show CDR1 as GTSNPN and CDR2 as SVGIG (reference sequence). The CDR3 nucleotides read TGTGCCTGGAATGGTAGCGGGAGGGACAAAGATACGCAGTATTTT. It encodes CAWNGSGRDKDTQYF.

The rearrangement links TRBV15 to TRBJ2-3; the D gene is possibly TRBD2 (5 bases). V was shortened by 5 bases and J by 2 bases, with 8 bases between the two germline ends. Germline-derived CDR1 and CDR2 are LNHNV and YYDKDF (reference sequence). The CDR3 loop spans 13 amino acids. In DNA form, the CDR3 reads TGTGCCACCAGCCTCGGGGACACAGATACGCAGTATTTT. Amino acid sequence: CATSLGDTDTQYF.

This CDR3 is CAIRQPGQDQETQYF. CDR3 nucleotide sequence: TGTGCCATCAGACAACCGGGACAAGATCAAGAGACCCAGTACTTC. The chain couples TRBV10-3 to TRBJ2-5; perhaps TRBD1 as D (6 bases). This CDR3 comprises 15 residues. Trimming took 6 bases from V and 2 from J, leaving 16 bases between them. From germline, CDR1 is ENHRY and CDR2 SYGVKD.

CDR3 sequence reads: CASSLAGQLSYEQYF. The CDR3 DNA reads TGTGCCAGCAGCTTGGCGGGACAGCTCTCCTACGAGCAGTACTTC. The chain carries TRBV5-4 and TRBJ2-7, with 7 bases fitting TRBD1. Per the germline V gene, CDR1 is SGHNT and CDR2 is YYREEE (reference sequence). The CDR3 sequence is 15 residues long. Losses at the gene ends were 0 bases for V and 0 bases for J; bases not matched to a gene: 3. Full variable domain (remainder filled in from reference TRBV5-4 and TRBJ2-7): ETGVTQSPTHLIKTRGQQVTLRCSSQSGHNTVSWYQQALGQGPQFIFQYYREEENGRGNFPPRFSGLQFPNYSSELNVNALELDDSALYLCASSLAGQLSYEQYFGPGTRLTVT.

This clone occurred a few times. V is TRBV5-1 and J is TRBJ2-7; D possibly corresponds to TRBD2 (6 bases). From germline, CDR1 is SGHRS and CDR2 YFSETQ. This CDR3 is built from 15 residues. V lost 4 bases, J lost 0 bases, and 14 bases lay in between. CDR3 loop: CASSRAGSNSYEQYF. CDR3 sequence (DNA): TGCGCCAGCAGCCGCGCGGGGAGTAACTCCTACGAGCAGTACTTC.

The V call is TRBV5-4, the J call TRBJ1-1; TRBD1 aligns across 8 bases. CDR1 SGHNT and CDR2 YYREEE come from the germline V gene (reference sequence). The J segment lost 5 bases and the V segment lost 2 bases, leaving 5 bases of the junction unmatched. This CDR3 is 14 amino acids long. Written as DNA, the CDR3 is TGTGCCAGCAGCTTCCAGGGGGCTCGAACTGAAGCTTTCTTT. Translation gives CASSFQGARTEAFF.

This sequence joins TRBV11-3 and TRBJ2-2, with D maybe TRBD2 (6 bases). Germline loops: CDR1 SGHNT, CDR2 YENEEA. V gave up 8 bases and J gave up 4 bases, with 14 bases separating them. This CDR3 is built from 14 residues. CDR3 amino acids: CASGTLGSTGELFF. The DNA of the CDR3 is TGTGCCAGCGGGACTCTGGGAAGCACCGGGGAGCTGTTTTTT. The whole variable domain, remainder taken from reference TRBV11-3 and TRBJ2-2, is EAGVVQSPRYKIIEKKQPVAFWCNPISGHNTLYWYLQNLGQGPELLIRYENEEAVDDSQLPKDRFSAERLKGVDSTLKIQPAELGDSAVYLCASGTLGSTGELFFGEGSRLTVL.

Only a few counts were recorded for this clone. The gene calls are TRBV29-1 and TRBJ2-7; TRBD2 aligns across 10 bases. Trimming cost V 7 bases and J 2 bases; bases outside gene matches: 2. The length of the CDR3 is 12 residues. Germline assignment: CDR1 SQVTM and CDR2 ANQGSEA. CDR3: CSASGGTYEQYF. In DNA, the CDR3 is TGCAGCGCTAGCGGGGGAACCTACGAGCAGTACTTC.

This clone was detected a few times. The chain recombines TRBV5-1 with TRBJ1-1; perhaps TRBD1 as D (6 bases). Germline V CDR1 and CDR2: SGHRS, YFSETQ. Trimming removed 4 bases from V and 0 bases from J, with 10 bases in between. The length of the CDR3 is 14 residues. CDR3 in DNA: TGCGCCAGCAGCGCACAGGGACTGAACACTGAAGCTTTCTTT. Protein product: CASSAQGLNTEAFF. Looking up the rest from reference TRBV5-1 and TRBJ1-1 gives the full variable domain: KAGVTQTPRYLIKTRGQQVTLSCSPISGHRSVSWYQQTPGQGLQFLFEYFSETQRNKGNFPGRFSGRQFSNSRSEMNVSTLELGDSALYLCASSAQGLNTEAFFGQGTRLTVV.

The chain has TRBV4-2 and TRBJ1-2; no firm D call. The CDR3 sequence is 13 residues long. The germline V and J ends were trimmed by 1 base and 4 bases, with 7 bases remaining between them. Germline CDR1 LGHNA, CDR2 YNFKEQ. The CDR3: CASSQGHPYGYTF. The CDR3 nucleotides read TGTGCCAGCAGCCAAGGGCATCCCTATGGCTACACCTTC.

The chain links TRBV20-1 to TRBJ1-1; D gene ambiguous. The CDR3 spans 11 residues. CDR1 and CDR2 (germline): DFQATT, SNEGSKA (reference sequence). V was clipped by 3 bases and J by 6 bases, with 8 bases between them. DNA of the CDR3: TGCAGTGCTAGGAGGTTGGCTGAAGCTTTCTTT. As protein: CSARRLAEAFF.

This clone was counted only a few times. The chain employs TRBV5-1 and TRBJ2-5; 10 nucleotides agree with TRBD2. Germline V lookup: CDR1 SGHRS, CDR2 YFSETQ. J gave up 0 bases and V 1 base, and 9 bases lay outside the gene matches. This CDR3 region has 18 residues. The CDR3: CASSLWGPGLANQETQYF. The CDR3 DNA reads TGCGCCAGCAGCTTGTGGGGGCCGGGACTAGCGAACCAAGAGACCCAGTACTTC.

This chain links TRBV30 with TRBJ2-3, with 7 bases matching TRBD1. The CDR3 spans 16 residues. CDR1 and CDR2 (germline): GTSNPN, SVGIG (reference sequence). Losses at the gene ends were 1 base for V and 2 bases for J; bases not matched to a gene: 9. This CDR3 reads CAWSAYLGQFTDTQYF. The CDR3 nucleotides read TGTGCCTGGAGTGCTTATTTGGGACAGTTCACAGATACGCAGTATTTT.

This clone has a handful of counts. The junction shows a germline mismatch at one end, possibly a read error. The V and J genes are TRBV18 and TRBJ2-4; weak D call: TRBD2 (6 bases). The CDR3 is 13 residues long. Germline V lookup: CDR1 KGHSH, CDR2 LQKENI. Here the CDR3 DNA reads TGTGCCAGCTCACCGAATCAGGAGGAGGGAGGCTTCTTC. Protein product: CASSPNQEEGGFF.

The chain uses TRBV2 and TRBJ1-1; tentatively, D is TRBD1 (6 bases). Germline V gives CDR1 SNHLY, CDR2 FYNNEI. The ends were cut back, 4 bases at V and 1 base at J, with 10 bases in the middle. This CDR3 contains 14 residues. CDR3 in amino acids: CASSAGQWNTEAFF. In nucleotides, the CDR3 is TGTGCCAGCAGTGCCGGACAGTGGAACACTGAAGCTTTCTTT.